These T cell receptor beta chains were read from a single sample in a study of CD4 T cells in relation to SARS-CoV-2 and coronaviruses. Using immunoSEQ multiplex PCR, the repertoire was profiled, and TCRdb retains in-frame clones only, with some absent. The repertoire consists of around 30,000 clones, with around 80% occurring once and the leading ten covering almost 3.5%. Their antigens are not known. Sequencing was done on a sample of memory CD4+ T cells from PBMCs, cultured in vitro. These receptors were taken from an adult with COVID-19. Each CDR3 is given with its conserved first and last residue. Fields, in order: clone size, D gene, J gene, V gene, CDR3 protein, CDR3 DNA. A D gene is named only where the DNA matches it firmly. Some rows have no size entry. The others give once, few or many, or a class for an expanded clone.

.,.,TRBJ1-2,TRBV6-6,CASSYTANYGYTF,TGTGCCAGCAGTTACACAGCTAACTATGGCTACACCTTC
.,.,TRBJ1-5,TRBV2,CASSVGEDYSNQPQHF,TGTGCCAGCAGTGTTGGGGAGGACTATAGCAATCAGCCCCAGCATTTT
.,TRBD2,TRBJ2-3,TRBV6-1,CASSELGGLGDTQYF,TGTGCCAGCAGTGAATTGGGAGGGCTTGGAGATACGCAGTATTTT
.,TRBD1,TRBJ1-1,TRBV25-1,CASSVGPRQGADTEAFF,TGTGCCAGCAGTGTTGGGCCCCGACAGGGGGCGGACACTGAAGCTTTCTTT
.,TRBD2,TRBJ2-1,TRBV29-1,CSAETSAHSYNEQFF,TGCAGCGCTGAGACTAGCGCTCACTCCTACAATGAGCAGTTCTTC
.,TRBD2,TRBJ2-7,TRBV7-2,CASSPQSSGSRAYF,TGTGCCAGCAGCCCGCAATCGAGCGGGAGTCGGGCGTACTTC
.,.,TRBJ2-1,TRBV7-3,CASSLSDEQFF,TGTGCCAGCAGCTTATCCGATGAGCAGTTCTTC
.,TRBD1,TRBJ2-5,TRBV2,CASSEGDRVGTQYF,TGTGCCAGCAGTGAAGGAGACAGGGTCGGGACCCAGTACTTC
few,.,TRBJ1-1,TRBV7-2,CASSLNRETEAFF,TGTGCCAGCAGCTTGAACAGGGAAACTGAAGCTTTCTTT
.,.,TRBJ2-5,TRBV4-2,CASSPAETQYF,TGTGCCAGCAGCCCGGCGGAGACCCAGTACTTC
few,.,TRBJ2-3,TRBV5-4,CASSLTRLDTQYF,TGTGCCAGCAGCTTGACCCGACTAGACACGCAGTATTTT
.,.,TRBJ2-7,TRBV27,CASSSRPLAQSYF,TGTGCCAGCAGTTCCCGACCACTAGCACAGTCGTACTTC
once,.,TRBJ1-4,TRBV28,CASKRDTTNEKLFF,TGTGCCAGCAAAAGGGATACAACTAATGAAAAACTGTTTTTT
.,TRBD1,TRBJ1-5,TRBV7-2,CASSDRDRGLNQPQHF,TGTGCCAGCAGCGATAGAGACAGGGGTCTCAATCAGCCCCAGCATTTT
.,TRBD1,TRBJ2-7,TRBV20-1,CSASHPGTGIHEQYF,TGCAGTGCTAGTCACCCCGGGACAGGGATCCACGAGCAGTACTTC
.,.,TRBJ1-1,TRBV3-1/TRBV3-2,CASGTTVTEAFF,TGTGCCAGCGGCACGACAGTCACTGAAGCTTTCTTT
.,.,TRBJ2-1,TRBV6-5,CASSYQGFSYNEQFF,TGTGCCAGCAGTTACCAAGGATTCTCCTACAATGAGCAGTTCTTC
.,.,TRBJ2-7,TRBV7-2,CASSFDTDTPQEYF,TGTGCCAGCAGCTTTGACACCGACACCCCCCAGGAGTACTTC
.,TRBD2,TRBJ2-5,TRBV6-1,CASSEAPSGPQETQYF,TGTGCCAGCAGTGAAGCCCCTAGCGGGCCCCAAGAGACCCAGTACTTC
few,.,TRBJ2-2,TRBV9,CASSVSLAFPGELFF,TGTGCCAGCAGCGTAAGTCTAGCATTCCCCGGGGAGCTGTTTTTT
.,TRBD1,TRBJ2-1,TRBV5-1,CASSSDRGDNEQFF,TGCGCCAGCAGCTCCGACAGGGGGGACAATGAGCAGTTCTTC
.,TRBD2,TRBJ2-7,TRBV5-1,CASRERELLYEQYF,TGCGCCAGCAGAGAGCGGGAGCTCCTCTACGAGCAGTACTTC
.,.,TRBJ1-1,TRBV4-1,CASSQEKGGGNTEAFF,TGCGCCAGCAGCCAAGAGAAAGGGGGGGGAAACACTGAAGCTTTCTTT
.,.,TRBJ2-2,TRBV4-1,CASSAGLARVAGELFF,TGCGCCAGCAGCGCAGGCCTAGCCCGAGTCGCCGGGGAGCTGTTTTTT
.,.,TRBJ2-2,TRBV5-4,CASSYWTNTGELFF,TGTGCCAGCAGCTACTGGACTAACACCGGGGAGCTGTTTTTT
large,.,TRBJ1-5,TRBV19,CASKGRQGNYSNQPQHF,TGTGCCAGTAAAGGGCGCCAGGGGAACTATAGCAATCAGCCCCAGCATTTT
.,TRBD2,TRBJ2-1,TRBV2,CASSERSGRGSYNEQFF,TGTGCCAGCAGTGAAAGGAGCGGGAGGGGATCCTACAATGAGCAGTTCTTC
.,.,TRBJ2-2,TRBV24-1,CATKAPNTGELFF,TGTGCCACCAAGGCCCCGAACACCGGGGAGCTGTTTTTT
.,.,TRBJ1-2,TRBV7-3,CASSFFTGPGYGYTF,TGTGCCAGCAGCTTTTTCACAGGTCCGGGCTATGGCTACACCTTC
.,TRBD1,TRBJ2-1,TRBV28,CASSLPLPGQGLIF,TGTGCCAGCAGTTTGCCCCTCCCGGGACAGGGCCTGATCTTC
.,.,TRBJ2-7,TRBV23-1,CASSQSPTSLNPYEQYF,TGCGCCAGCAGTCAATCGCCGACATCCCTTAACCCTTACGAGCAGTACTTC
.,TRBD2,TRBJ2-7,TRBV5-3,CARSSSGSPSMIYEQYF,TGTGCCAGAAGCTCCAGCGGGAGCCCAAGCATGATCTACGAGCAGTACTTC
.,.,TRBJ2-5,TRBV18,CASSPDETQYF,TGTGCCAGCTCACCTGATGAGACCCAGTACTTC
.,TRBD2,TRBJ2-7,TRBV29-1,CSGRTSGSDEQYF,TGCAGCGGCCGAACTAGCGGGAGCGACGAGCAGTACTTC
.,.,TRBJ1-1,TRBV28,CASSFSWAGNTEAFF,TGTGCCAGCAGTTTTTCGTGGGCGGGAAACACTGAAGCTTTCTTT
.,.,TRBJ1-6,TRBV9,CASSLRGGVGSPLHF,TGTGCCAGCAGCCTGAGGGGGGGCGTAGGTTCACCCCTCCACTTT
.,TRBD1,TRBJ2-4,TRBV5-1,CASSQGTAIENIQYF,TGCGCCAGCAGCCAAGGGACAGCCATAGAAAACATTCAGTACTTC
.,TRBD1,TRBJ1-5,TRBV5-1,CASSPRAGGGQPQHF,TGCGCCAGCAGCCCACGGGCAGGGGGAGGTCAGCCCCAGCATTTT
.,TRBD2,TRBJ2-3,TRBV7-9,CASSLGLALDTQYF,TGTGCCAGCAGCCTAGGACTAGCGCTAGATACGCAGTATTTT
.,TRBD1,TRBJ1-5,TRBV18,CASSARTGDNNQPQHF,TGTGCCAGCTCAGCTCGGACAGGAGACAACAATCAGCCCCAGCATTTT
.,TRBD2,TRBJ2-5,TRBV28,CASSGAGELQETQYF,TGTGCCAGCAGTGGAGCGGGAGAATTACAAGAGACCCAGTACTTC